Detailed here is one TCR beta chain. Its antigen is not known. Germline V CDR1 and CDR2: MNHEY, SVGAGI. The V and J ends lost 6 bases and 8 bases, in that order; junction bases with no gene match: 12. This CDR3 spans 15 amino acids. PCR involved 60 Vbeta and 13 Jbeta primers. TCRdb keeps only in-frame clones here, not all; method: immunoSEQ multiplex PCR. This sample has 200,000 or so clones, with about 83% found just once. This sample was included in a study of cytomegalovirus exposure and HLA in healthy donors. Regarding the study as a whole: Researchers reported in a later analysis that common viral pathogens appeared linked to several top clusters.

The receptor comes from a woman aged 25 to 45 in good health and CMV-seropositive. The J gene is TRBJ1-2, the V gene TRBV6-5; 10 bases fit TRBD1. What was sequenced was PBMCs. CDR3 region: CASSPPPGQGIGYTF. DNA of the CDR3: TGTGCCAGCAGCCCCCCCCCGGGACAGGGGATCGGCTACACCTTC.